The 29 T cell receptor beta chains in this list originate from one sample, sequenced in a study of blood T cell repertoires in COVID-19. Sequencing was performed with immunoSEQ multiplex PCR; in TCRdb, only in-frame clones are kept and a portion is missing. Of 90,000 to 120,000 clones listed, almost 85% are singletons. Sequencing was done on a sample of peripheral blood. These receptors came from a human donor in a cohort sampled during active COVID-19.

This rearrangement joins TRBV11-3 to TRBJ2-3; 14 bases match TRBD2. The CDR3 is 17 residues long. V trimming: 6 bases; J trimming: 1 base; junction bases outside the gene matches: 6. Germline assignment: CDR1 SGHNT and CDR2 YENEEA. CDR3 in amino acids: CASSQPGLAGGTDTQYF. The DNA for the CDR3 is TGTGCCAGCAGTCAACCGGGACTAGCGGGAGGCACAGATACGCAGTATTTT. Together with reference TRBV11-3 and TRBJ2-3, the CDR3 gives the full variable domain: EAGVVQSPRYKIIEKKQPVAFWCNPISGHNTLYWYLQNLGQGPELLIRYENEEAVDDSQLPKDRFSAERLKGVDSTLKIQPAELGDSAVYLCASSQPGLAGGTDTQYFGPGTRLTVL.

This chain uses TRBV9 with TRBJ1-1, with 8 positions matching TRBD1. CDR1 SGDLS and CDR2 YYNGEE come from the germline V gene. V dropped 1 base and J dropped 10; count of bases not matched to a gene: 3. The CDR3 has 12 residues. The CDR3 nucleotides are TGTGCCAGCAGCGTATCGACAGGGGCAGCTTTCTTT. Its translation: CASSVSTGAAFF.

The genes are TRBV3-1 (or the pseudogene TRBV3-2) and TRBJ1-2; TRBD1 matches 9 bases. This CDR3 is 16 amino acids long. The ends lost 0 bases at V and 2 bases at J; junction bases unmatched: 4. Germline V lookup: CDR1 LGHDT, CDR2 YNNKEL (reference sequence). This chain's CDR3 is CASSQDGQGSNYGYTF. The CDR3 DNA is TGTGCCAGCAGCCAAGATGGACAGGGGTCCAACTATGGCTACACCTTC.

The chain couples TRBV25-1 to TRBJ1-5; TRBD1 matches at 9 bases. V shed 3 bases, J shed 4 bases, and the junction held 4 bases outside the gene matches. This CDR3 region has 15 residues. Germline V gene lookup returns CDR1 MGHDK and CDR2 SYGVNS. CDR3 DNA: TGTGCCAGCAGTGATGGGACAGGGAGGAATCAGCCCCAGCATTTT. Translating it yields CASSDGTGRNQPQHF.

This sequence joins TRBV10-3 and TRBJ1-1; 8 positions agree with TRBD1. In germline, CDR1 is ENHRY, CDR2 SYGVKD. Losses at the gene ends were 8 bases for V and 8 bases for J; bases not matched to a gene: 7. This CDR3 contains 12 residues. This CDR3 reads CAIAPGGKEAFF. The CDR3 region has the DNA TGTGCCATCGCTCCAGGGGGCAAGGAAGCTTTCTTT.

This clone was detected a few times. This chain uses TRBV20-1 with TRBJ1-1; D remains unclear. The CDR3 is 14 amino acids. V was cut by 3 bases and J by 0 bases, with 11 bases left in between. Per germline, CDR1 DFQATT and CDR2 SNEGSKA (reference sequence). The CDR3 loop reads CSASGRGVNTEAFF. Here the CDR3 DNA reads TGCAGTGCTAGTGGCCGGGGAGTGAACACTGAAGCTTTCTTT.

The DNA of the CDR3 is TGTGCCAGTGGATTAGCGGGAGGTTCCTACGAGCAGTACTTC. It specifies CASGLAGGSYEQYF. This chain joins TRBV19 and TRBJ2-7; 10 bases align to TRBD2. After removal of 8 bases from V and 1 base from J, the junction contained 5 bases not matched to a gene. CDR3 size: 14 residues. Germline loops: CDR1 LNHDA, CDR2 SQIVND (reference sequence).

The chain couples TRBV29-1 to TRBJ2-1; 16 positions match TRBD2. J lost 8 bases, V lost 6 bases, and 7 bases had no gene match. The CDR3 spans 15 residues. From germline, CDR1 is SQVTM and CDR2 ANQGSEA. DNA for the CDR3: TGCAGCGTCGGGCGGGGACTAGCGGGAGGGTATGAGCAGTTCTTC. This encodes CSVGRGLAGGYEQFF.

The chain couples TRBV6-6 to TRBJ2-7; unclear D gene. Germline CDR1 reads MNHNY; CDR2 reads SVGAGI (reference sequence). The CDR3 covers 14 residues. V lost 6 bases, J lost 0 bases, and 12 bases lay in between. The CDR3 spells CASRPERISYEQYF. The CDR3 DNA reads TGTGCCAGCAGACCCGAGAGAATCTCCTACGAGCAGTACTTC.

This clone has only a few counts. The genes are TRBV3-1 (or the pseudogene TRBV3-2) and TRBJ2-1; 7 bases match TRBD2. The CDR3 extends over 15 amino acids. The trim removed 5 bases at V and 1 base at J, leaving 5 bases unmatched. The germline gives CDR1 LGHDT, CDR2 YNNKEL (reference sequence). CDR3 coding DNA: TGTGCCAGCAGCTTGAGCGGGAAGTCCTACAATGAGCAGTTCTTC. This gives the protein CASSLSGKSYNEQFF.

V usage is TRBV6-2 or TRBV6-3 and J usage is TRBJ2-1, with a possible D match to TRBD2 (6 bases). The V end lost 7 bases, the J end lost 7 bases, and 29 bases lay between the germline ends. This CDR3 is 18 amino acids long. Germline CDR1 reads MNHEY; CDR2 reads SVGEGT. DNA for the CDR3: TGTGCCAGCACCCCCCCCCTATATCGACGGGAGAGCGAAAATGAGCAGTTCTTC. Amino acid sequence: CASTPPLYRRESENEQFF.

This chain joins TRBV5-5 and TRBJ1-2, with 9 bases lining up with TRBD1. The germline gives CDR1 SGHKS, CDR2 YYEKEE (reference sequence). J was trimmed by 8 bases and V by 1 base; bases with no gene match: 0. The CDR3 has 12 amino acids. The CDR3 here is CASSLTGGGYTF. CDR3 nucleotides: TGTGCCAGCAGCTTGACAGGGGGCGGCTACACCTTC. Complete variable domain (other parts from reference TRBV5-5 and TRBJ1-2): DAGVTQSPTHLIKTRGQQVTLRCSPISGHKSVSWYQQVLGQGPQFIFQYYEKEERGRGNFPDRFSARQFPNYSSELNVNALLLGDSALYLCASSLTGGGYTFGSGTRLTVV.

This clone has just a few counts. The rearrangement uses TRBV4-1 and TRBJ2-4, with a possible D match to TRBD2 (6 bases). V was shortened by 3 bases and J by 5 bases, with 17 bases between the two germline ends. Germline V gene sequence: CDR1 MGHRA, CDR2 YSYEKL. The CDR3 is 16 residues long. CDR3 amino acids: CASSHAAWGGENIQYF. The CDR3 DNA reads TGCGCCAGCAGCCACGCCGCGTGGGGAGGTGAAAACATTCAGTACTTC.

The chain carries TRBV6-5 and TRBJ1-1; D call uncertain. Trimming took off 0 bases at V and 0 bases at J, with 11 bases between the two ends. The CDR3 consists of 16 residues. From germline, CDR1 is MNHEY and CDR2 SVGAGI. The CDR3 region has the DNA TGTGCCAGCAGTTACTCGGCGGGAAACATGAACACTGAAGCTTTCTTT. Residues: CASSYSAGNMNTEAFF.

The CDR3 coding sequence is TGCAGTGCTAGACAGGGGAACGAGCAGTACGTC. Translation: CSARQGNEQYV. The chain combines TRBV20-1 with TRBJ2-7; TRBD1 might be the D (6 bases). CDR1 and CDR2 from the germline V gene are DFQATT and SNEGSKA (reference sequence). This CDR3 comprises 11 residues. Trimming removed 2 bases from V and 5 bases from J, with 7 bases in between.

J is TRBJ1-2 and V is TRBV5-4, with D maybe TRBD1 (5 bases). CDR1 SGHNT and CDR2 YYREEE come from the germline V gene (reference sequence). This CDR3 contains 15 residues. V dropped 1 base and J dropped 4 bases, with 14 bases sitting between them. Here the CDR3 DNA reads TGTGCCAGCAGCTTGTGGGGACGGAGGGGCTATGGCTACACCTTC. Its translation: CASSLWGRRGYGYTF.

CDR3 residues: CASSLTLSGAGNTIYF. In DNA form, the CDR3 reads TGTGCCAGCAGCTTAACCCTGAGCGGAGCTGGAAACACCATATATTTT. The J gene is TRBJ1-3, the V gene TRBV11-2; D remains unclear. The germline gives CDR1 SGHAT, CDR2 FQNNGV. V lost 2 bases to trimming and J lost 2 bases, with 13 bases between them. The CDR3 extends over 16 amino acids.

CDR3 loop: CASSISLGSSYEQYF. The CDR3 DNA reads as TGTGCCAGTAGTATAAGTCTAGGGAGCTCCTACGAGCAGTACTTC. V is TRBV19 and J is TRBJ2-7; D perhaps matches TRBD2 (5 bases). CDR3 length equals 15 residues. Germline assignment: CDR1 LNHDA and CDR2 SQIVND (reference sequence). The ends were cut back, 2 bases at V and 0 bases at J, with 11 bases in the middle.

The rearrangement uses TRBV24-1 and TRBJ2-5; D possibly corresponds to TRBD2 (5 bases). V was shortened by 2 bases and J by 5 bases, with 20 bases between the two germline ends. The V gene's germline CDR1 is KGHDR and CDR2 SFDVKD. The CDR3 has 17 residues. The CDR3 nucleotides are TGTGCCACCAGTGATTCTTTGGACTCGGGTATTTCGGAGACCCAGTACTTC. Its protein product is CATSDSLDSGISETQYF.

For the CDR3, the DNA is TGTGCCAGCGGCCCGGCGGGGGCCTCCTACAATGAGCAGTTCTTC. Its translation: CASGPAGASYNEQFF. V usage is TRBV6-4 and J usage is TRBJ2-1, with D tentatively TRBD2 (7 bases). The CDR3 is made up of 15 amino acids. The germline V gene encodes CDR1 MRHNA and CDR2 SNTAGT. V was shortened by 8 bases and J by 0 bases, with 14 bases between the two germline ends.

A few counts support this clone. The chain has TRBV3-1 (or the pseudogene TRBV3-2) and TRBJ2-3; 11 bases are shared with TRBD2. CDR3 length equals 16 residues. Trimming took 5 bases from V and 3 from J; bases not matched to a gene: 7. From germline, CDR1 is LGHDT and CDR2 YNNKEL (reference sequence). The CDR3 is CASSVRSSGGTDTQYF. The CDR3 region has the DNA TGTGCCAGCAGCGTACGGTCTAGCGGGGGGACAGATACGCAGTATTTT.

The gene calls are TRBV7-3 and TRBJ1-1; no reliable D call. This CDR3 spans 15 amino acids. Trimming stripped 5 bases from V and 2 bases from J, with 15 bases between. Germline CDR1 and CDR2: SGHTA and FQGTGA. DNA for the CDR3: TGTGCCAGCAGCCAACACGCAGGATTAAACACTGAAGCTTTCTTT. Translated: CASSQHAGLNTEAFF.

This clone was picked up a small number of times. The chain recombines TRBV6-5 with TRBJ1-6; 9 positions match TRBD1. CDR1 MNHEY and CDR2 SVGAGI come from the germline V gene. The trim removed 5 bases at V and 5 bases at J, leaving 4 bases unmatched. This CDR3 spans 15 amino acids. This CDR3 reads CASSSGQGNNSPLHF. CDR3 nucleotide sequence: TGTGCCAGCAGTAGTGGACAGGGGAATAATTCACCCCTCCACTTT.

This chain links TRBV6-5 with TRBJ2-7, with TRBD2 matching over 10 bases. The V segment lost 6 bases and the J segment 1 base; nucleotides outside the gene matches: 6. From germline, CDR1 is MNHEY and CDR2 SVGAGI. CDR3 size: 15 residues. The CDR3 nucleotides are TGTGCCAGCAGGCCGGGACTAGCGAGATCCTACGAGCAGTACTTC. Translation gives CASRPGLARSYEQYF.

The chain couples TRBV7-2 to TRBJ1-3; D gene unclear. Germline values: CDR1 SGHTA, CDR2 FQGNSA. Trimming removed 4 bases at V and 4 bases at J, with 11 bases between. CDR3 length: 14 amino acids. CDR3 DNA sequence: TGTGCCAGCAGCTCCCCCTCGTCGGGAAACACCATATATTTT. It translates to CASSSPSSGNTIYF.

The chain joins TRBV18 to TRBJ1-2, with D unclear. Trimming left V 3 bases short and J 4 bases short, with 9 bases between. Germline values: CDR1 KGHSH, CDR2 LQKENI. The CDR3 consists of 13 residues. In DNA, the CDR3 is TGTGCCAGCTCACCCGGAGCCCGCTATGGCTACACCTTC. Residues: CASSPGARYGYTF.

V usage is TRBV27 and J usage is TRBJ2-1; 7 bases fit TRBD2. This CDR3 is 15 amino acids long. Germline V lookup: CDR1 MNHEY, CDR2 SMNVEV (reference sequence). Trimming at V came to 6 bases and at J to 4 bases, leaving 9 bases not matched to a gene. The CDR3 protein is CASRPSGGRYNEQFF. For the CDR3, the DNA is TGTGCCAGCAGACCTAGTGGCGGGAGATACAATGAGCAGTTCTTC.

This rearrangement joins TRBV5-4 to TRBJ2-3; tentatively, D is TRBD1 (6 bases). Germline V gene data show CDR1 as SGHNT and CDR2 as YYREEE (reference sequence). This CDR3 is built from 17 residues. V was trimmed by 0 bases and J by 3 bases, leaving 17 bases between them. CDR3 in amino acids: CASSLDVGTGRTDTQYF. The CDR3, as DNA: TGTGCCAGCAGCTTGGATGTTGGAACAGGGCGGACAGATACGCAGTATTTT.

The rearrangement joins TRBV3-1 (or the pseudogene TRBV3-2) to TRBJ1-2; D remains unclear. Germline CDR1 and CDR2: LGHDT and YNNKEL (reference sequence). The length of the CDR3 is 14 residues. V lost 1 base and J lost 0, with 6 bases in between. The CDR3 protein is CASSQGGSNYGYTF. CDR3 DNA: TGTGCCAGCAGCCAAGGAGGATCTAACTATGGCTACACCTTC.